This T cell receptor (beta chain) derives from a study of neurological immune-mediated disorders. TCRdb re-called the 5' RACE reads through MiXCR, storing one row per CDR3 protein. The sample gives 48,000 or so distinct CDR3 sequences, around 10% of which show up once; approximately 22% is in the top ten. Study-wide results and limits: Among expanded clones, no CDR3 amino acid sequences were shared across subjects, a pattern suggesting private repertoires in all groups.

In its sample, this clonotype was seen many times. The antigen remains undetermined. CDR3 length equals 13 residues. Trimming took 11 bases from V and 6 from J, leaving 14 bases between them. Germline CDR1 and CDR2: ENHRY and SYGVKD. Sequenced input: PBMCs. The clonotype comes from a woman in her thirties or forties with HTLV-1-associated myelopathy (HAM/TSP). J is TRBJ1-6 and V is TRBV10-3; D remains ambiguous. CDR3 bases: TGTGCCTCTTCGGACCAAGGTAATTCACCCCTCCACTTT. Its translation: CASSDQGNSPLHF.